This entry describes one TCR beta chain. Its antigen is undetermined. This sample is drawn from a study of cytomegalovirus exposure and HLA in healthy donors. Study in general: Previous work identified 95 million to 120 million unique TCR beta sequences from about 179 million T cells. Study-wide findings and caveats: Later analysis identified 16,951 TCR beta sequences associated with HLA alleles, using a false discovery rate threshold of 0.05. HLA-A and HLA-B allele assignments for most subjects were reportedly predicted accurately using TCR beta sequences. As a later analysis revealed, the rate of TCR association differed by HLA locus, with DRB1 most and HLA-C fewest.

The germline V gene has CDR1 LGHNA and CDR2 YNFKEQ. V lost 0 bases and J 7 bases, leaving 10 bases between the germline ends. The CDR3 is 14 residues long. The study ran its PCR with 60 Vbeta and 13 Jbeta primers. Here immunoSEQ multiplex PCR was the method, and the copy in TCRdb shows in-frame clones only, minus some. There are around 270,000 clones in the sample; roughly 80% occur only once, and roughly 0.3% lies in the top ten. The clonotype comes from a girl aged 2 to 10 in good health and CMV-seronegative. The rearrangement uses TRBV4-2 and TRBJ2-1; no firm D call. Sequenced: PBMCs. CDR3 region: CASSQDLQANEQFF. The CDR3 region has the DNA TGTGCCAGCAGCCAAGATCTTCAAGCGAATGAGCAGTTCTTC.